The rows below give T cell receptor beta chains drawn from one sample of a study of shared clonotypes between healthy human individuals. The method was immunoSEQ multiplex PCR; TCRdb's version includes in-frame clones alone and lacks a portion of them. The sample carries approximately 2,200,000 clones, roughly 91% recorded once. Sequenced material: naive CD8+ T cells from PBMCs. These receptors came from a young man in good health. Some clones in this sample may be carry-over from other donors' samples. Both conserved end residues are part of each CDR3. The order of the fields is clone size, J gene, V gene, CDR3 protein. Not every row has a clone size; where given, it reads once, few, many or a size class.

abundance: NA; j_gene: TRBJ1-5; v_gene: TRBV18; CDR3aa: CASSPRDRPDQPQHF
abundance: NA; j_gene: TRBJ2-1; v_gene: TRBV7-3; CDR3aa: CASSLLAGSYNEQFF
abundance: NA; j_gene: TRBJ2-7; v_gene: TRBV11-2; CDR3aa: CASSLGAAGNYEQYF
abundance: NA; j_gene: TRBJ2-1; v_gene: TRBV7-9; CDR3aa: CASSLALSVNEQFF
abundance: once; j_gene: TRBJ2-3; v_gene: TRBV2; CDR3aa: CATTSGRATTDTQYF
abundance: NA; j_gene: TRBJ1-5; v_gene: TRBV25-1; CDR3aa: CASSEGNNQPQHF
abundance: NA; j_gene: TRBJ2-3; v_gene: TRBV11-1; CDR3aa: CASSLISDRATDTQYF
abundance: NA; j_gene: TRBJ2-2; v_gene: TRBV7-6; CDR3aa: CASSLGQASAGELFF
abundance: NA; j_gene: TRBJ2-1; v_gene: TRBV5-8; CDR3aa: CASSLLTSGRHEQFF
abundance: NA; j_gene: TRBJ2-1; v_gene: TRBV19; CDR3aa: CASTPSGNPYNEQFF
abundance: NA; j_gene: TRBJ2-7; v_gene: TRBV27; CDR3aa: CASSLGARSPEQYF
abundance: NA; j_gene: TRBJ2-7; v_gene: TRBV28; CDR3aa: CASSSPHRDRVYEQYF
abundance: NA; j_gene: TRBJ2-1; v_gene: TRBV18; CDR3aa: CASTESFGRDNEQFF
abundance: once; j_gene: TRBJ2-3; v_gene: TRBV13; CDR3aa: CASSGPGLAGTSTDTQYF
abundance: NA; j_gene: TRBJ2-1; v_gene: TRBV4-1; CDR3aa: CASSDRASGSYNEQFF
abundance: NA; j_gene: TRBJ1-3; v_gene: TRBV27; CDR3aa: CASRARGGGSGNTIYF
abundance: NA; j_gene: TRBJ2-7; v_gene: TRBV9; CDR3aa: CASSPRTSRLEQYF
abundance: NA; j_gene: TRBJ2-7; v_gene: TRBV18; CDR3aa: CASSPPGTSGRRGYEQYF
abundance: NA; j_gene: TRBJ2-1; v_gene: TRBV27; CDR3aa: CASQDRGLYNEQFF
abundance: NA; j_gene: TRBJ2-1; v_gene: TRBV4-1; CDR3aa: CASSWGNEQFF
abundance: NA; j_gene: TRBJ2-7; v_gene: TRBV2; CDR3aa: CASSENRYEQYF
abundance: NA; j_gene: TRBJ1-3; v_gene: TRBV7-2; CDR3aa: CASSFGAGRNTIYF
abundance: NA; j_gene: TRBJ1-3; v_gene: TRBV30; CDR3aa: CAWRTVIPNTIYF
abundance: NA; j_gene: TRBJ2-2; v_gene: TRBV6-1; CDR3aa: CASRTDTGELFF
abundance: few; j_gene: TRBJ2-5; v_gene: TRBV2; CDR3aa: CASNRRVDGEETQYF
abundance: NA; j_gene: TRBJ1-1; v_gene: TRBV27; CDR3aa: CASSPRQGAVTEAFF
abundance: NA; j_gene: TRBJ1-5; v_gene: TRBV7-8; CDR3aa: CASSGLRGRNQPQHF
abundance: NA; j_gene: TRBJ1-2; v_gene: TRBV6-5; CDR3aa: CASSYSMGAPGYTF
abundance: NA; j_gene: TRBJ2-1; v_gene: TRBV5-1; CDR3aa: CASSLGTYTREQFF
abundance: NA; j_gene: TRBJ2-3; v_gene: TRBV9; CDR3aa: CASSGSTDTQYF
abundance: NA; j_gene: TRBJ2-1; v_gene: TRBV15; CDR3aa: CATSNREKKNEQFF
abundance: NA; j_gene: TRBJ1-5; v_gene: TRBV28; CDR3aa: CASSFMTGGSNQPQHF